Following are 7 T cell receptor beta chains from one sample sequenced in a study of blood T cell repertoires in COVID-19. Profiling relied on immunoSEQ multiplex PCR, and the TCRdb table lists in-frame clones only, not all of them. The sample contains 55,000 to 80,000 clones, approximately 82% of which appear only once. Sequenced material: peripheral blood. These receptors were taken from a human donor in a cohort sampled during active COVID-19.

V usage is TRBV27 and J usage is TRBJ1-4; 9 bases map to TRBD1. CDR1 is MNHEY, CDR2 SMNVEV, per germline (reference sequence). There are 16 residues in the CDR3. With 5 bases clipped from V and 0 bases from J, the junction kept 4 bases outside the gene matches. The CDR3 sequence is CASSPRQGATNEKLFF. The CDR3 coding sequence is TGTGCCAGCAGTCCGCGACAGGGGGCAACTAATGAAAAACTGTTTTTT.

The V call is TRBV11-2, the J call TRBJ2-1; 12 bases align to TRBD2. J lost 9 bases, V lost 4 bases, and 10 bases had no gene match. This CDR3 spans 16 amino acids. Germline lookup yields CDR1 SGHAT and CDR2 FQNNGV. The CDR3 reads CASSSPRTSGIGEQFF. The CDR3 coding sequence is TGTGCCAGCAGCTCCCCAAGGACTAGCGGGATAGGTGAGCAGTTCTTC.

The chain recombines TRBV4-1 with TRBJ2-7, with TRBD1 identical over 8 bases. Trimming at V came to 1 base and at J to 3 bases, leaving 14 bases not matched to a gene. Germline V gene lookup returns CDR1 MGHRA and CDR2 YSYEKL. The CDR3 is made up of 18 amino acids. The CDR3 sequence: CASSQGVAGGGRFYEQYF. DNA for the CDR3: TGCGCCAGCAGCCAAGGAGTAGCAGGGGGCGGCCGATTCTACGAGCAGTACTTC.

This chain joins TRBV9 and TRBJ2-1; 8 bases match TRBD2. V was clipped by 4 bases and J by 6 bases; unmatched bases: 9. CDR3 length equals 15 residues. Germline CDR1 and CDR2: SGDLS and YYNGEE. CDR3 loop: CASSPRPAGVNEQFF. The CDR3 DNA is TGTGCCAGCAGCCCCAGGCCAGCGGGAGTCAATGAGCAGTTCTTC. The full variable domain, in which reference TRBV9 and TRBJ2-1 provide the parts outside the CDR3, is DSGVTQTPKHLITATGQRVTLRCSPRSGDLSVYWYQQSLDQGLQFLIQYYNGEERAKGNILERFSAQQFPDLHSELNLSSLELGDSALYFCASSPRPAGVNEQFFGPGTRLTVL.

The V gene is TRBV19, the J gene TRBJ1-5, with 7 bases identical to TRBD1. The CDR3 is made up of 16 amino acids. The germline V gene has CDR1 LNHDA and CDR2 SQIVND (reference sequence). V gave up 3 bases and J gave up 0 bases; unmatched junction bases: 5. DNA for the CDR3: TGTGCCAGTAGTATTGGGACAGAATATAGCAATCAGCCCCAGCATTTT. Residues: CASSIGTEYSNQPQHF.

V usage is TRBV4-1 and J usage is TRBJ2-7; possibly TRBD2 for D (6 bases). The CDR3 totals 17 residues. With 4 bases removed from V and 3 bases from J, the gap between germline ends came to 22 bases. Germline V gene lookup returns CDR1 MGHRA and CDR2 YSYEKL. The CDR3 is CASSRGGLGPVGYEQYF. The DNA for the CDR3 is TGCGCCAGCAGCCGAGGAGGGTTGGGCCCCGTGGGCTACGAGCAGTACTTC.

The chain joins TRBV19 to TRBJ2-7, with 8 bases aligning to TRBD1. The CDR3 is made up of 14 amino acids. CDR1 and CDR2 from the germline V gene are LNHDA and SQIVND (reference sequence). Trimming cost V 3 bases and J 0 bases; bases outside gene matches: 1. In DNA, the CDR3 is TGTGCCAGTAGTATGACAGGGGACTCCTACGAGCAGTACTTC. It encodes CASSMTGDSYEQYF.